This T cell receptor beta chain originates from a study of neurological immune-mediated disorders. At the level of the study: In a group of roughly 34 multiple sclerosis patients, around 31 had the relapsing-remitting type and 3 had the secondary progressive type. The study's findings and limits: Private repertoires in all groups were suggested by the finding that expanded clones across subjects shared no CDR3 amino acid sequences.

Germline trimming cut 6 bases from V and 7 bases from J; bases unmatched to any gene: 6. CDR1 DFQATT and CDR2 SNEGSKA come from the germline V gene (reference sequence). The CDR3 loop spans 12 amino acids. This clonotype has a count of ten or more. No antigen is known for it. TCRdb re-called the 5' RACE reads with MiXCR, one entry per CDR3 protein. The table has about 74,000 distinct CDR3 sequences, 5.2% seen once. The source material was PBMCs. The genes are TRBV20-1 and TRBJ2-1; 7 bases agree with TRBD2. The receptor's source is a man between 18 and 29 years old with multiple sclerosis. DNA for the CDR3: TGCAGTGCAGCAAGACTAGCTAATGAGCAGTTCTTC. Its translation is CSAARLANEQFF.